A selection of T cell receptor beta chains follows, all from one sample in a study of blood T cell repertoires in COVID-19. The table came from immunoSEQ multiplex PCR; TCRdb's copy has only in-frame clones and leaves some out. The sample lists roughly 200,000 clones, more than 70% seen once, with 8.6% in the top ten. Sequencing input: peripheral blood. These receptors came from a man in his forties with active or convalescent COVID-19. Each CDR3 is given with its conserved first and last residue. The D gene is left open where the match is weak. Clone size is given for some rows only: seen once, a few or many times, or a class if the clone is expanded.

d_gene: TRBD2
v_gene: TRBV18
j_gene: TRBJ2-5
abundance: NA
CDR3aa: CASSSRLAGGDTMETQYF
CDR3nt: TGTGCCAGCTCATCCCGACTAGCGGGGGGGGACACGATGGAGACCCAGTACTTC

d_gene: NA
v_gene: TRBV11-3
j_gene: TRBJ2-7
abundance: NA
CDR3aa: CASSRNLGGGPSYEQYF
CDR3nt: TGTGCCAGCAGTCGTAACTTAGGGGGAGGGCCGTCCTACGAGCAGTACTTC

d_gene: TRBD2
v_gene: TRBV5-1
j_gene: TRBJ2-7
abundance: NA
CDR3aa: CASSPPLAEAEQYF
CDR3nt: TGCGCCAGCAGCCCCCCCCTAGCGGAGGCCGAGCAGTACTTC

d_gene: TRBD1
v_gene: TRBV25-1
j_gene: TRBJ2-2
abundance: NA
CDR3aa: CASGGQGSSGELFF
CDR3nt: TGTGCCAGCGGCGGACAGGGTTCTTCAGGGGAGCTGTTTTTT

d_gene: TRBD2
v_gene: TRBV30
j_gene: TRBJ2-3
abundance: NA
CDR3aa: CARTSGSTDTQYF
CDR3nt: TGTGCCCGGACTAGCGGTAGCACAGATACGCAGTATTTT

d_gene: NA
v_gene: TRBV28
j_gene: TRBJ1-2
abundance: NA
CDR3aa: CASSFPSPGGNYGYTF
CDR3nt: TGTGCCAGCAGTTTCCCCTCACCGGGGGGGAACTATGGCTACACCTTC

d_gene: NA
v_gene: TRBV6-1
j_gene: TRBJ1-5
abundance: NA
CDR3aa: CASSEAGGRPQPQHF
CDR3nt: TGTGCCAGCAGTGAAGCGGGGGGACGCCCTCAGCCCCAGCATTTT

d_gene: TRBD2
v_gene: TRBV29-1
j_gene: TRBJ2-1
abundance: NA
CDR3aa: CSAAVGGGTSGNEQFF
CDR3nt: TGCAGCGCCGCTGTTGGGGGGGGGACTAGCGGCAATGAGCAGTTCTTC

d_gene: TRBD2
v_gene: TRBV5-4
j_gene: TRBJ2-1
abundance: NA
CDR3aa: CASIRAGGPRNEQFF
CDR3nt: TGTGCCAGCATTAGAGCGGGGGGGCCAAGGAATGAGCAGTTCTTC

d_gene: NA
v_gene: TRBV25-1
j_gene: TRBJ1-1
abundance: NA
CDR3aa: CASSDSLGPAFF
CDR3nt: TGTGCCAGCAGTGACTCTCTCGGTCCAGCTTTCTTT

d_gene: NA
v_gene: TRBV18
j_gene: TRBJ2-7
abundance: NA
CDR3aa: CASSPLGAGTGEEQYF
CDR3nt: TGTGCCAGCTCACCACTAGGGGCGGGAACAGGTGAAGAGCAGTACTTC

d_gene: TRBD2
v_gene: TRBV11-2
j_gene: TRBJ2-5
abundance: NA
CDR3aa: CASSLDLQNSGRVETQYF
CDR3nt: TGTGCCAGCAGCTTAGATCTCCAGAATAGCGGGAGGGTAGAGACCCAGTACTTC

d_gene: TRBD1
v_gene: TRBV6-1
j_gene: TRBJ2-5
abundance: NA
CDR3aa: CASSEEGQGPETQYF
CDR3nt: TGTGCCAGCAGCGAAGAGGGACAGGGGCCGGAGACCCAGTACTTC

d_gene: NA
v_gene: TRBV18
j_gene: TRBJ1-5
abundance: NA
CDR3aa: CASSPPDTPRPQHF
CDR3nt: TGTGCCAGCTCACCGCCAGACACCCCCCGGCCCCAGCATTTT

d_gene: TRBD2
v_gene: TRBV5-1
j_gene: TRBJ2-2
abundance: NA
CDR3aa: CASTPSGSGSTGELFF
CDR3nt: TGCGCCAGCACACCCTCCGGGAGCGGGAGCACCGGGGAGCTGTTTTTT

d_gene: NA
v_gene: TRBV5-1
j_gene: TRBJ1-2
abundance: NA
CDR3aa: CASSFRTEPIYGYTF
CDR3nt: TGCGCCAGCAGCTTTCGGACAGAGCCGATCTATGGCTACACCTTC

d_gene: NA
v_gene: TRBV7-9
j_gene: TRBJ1-2
abundance: few
CDR3aa: CASSFRGGYTF
CDR3nt: TGTGCCAGCAGCTTTAGGGGTGGCTACACCTTC

d_gene: NA
v_gene: TRBV6-2/TRBV6-3
j_gene: TRBJ1-5
abundance: NA
CDR3aa: CASSYPDRQNQPQHF
CDR3nt: TGTGCCAGCAGTTACCCAGACAGGCAGAATCAGCCCCAGCATTTT

d_gene: NA
v_gene: TRBV13
j_gene: TRBJ2-1
abundance: NA
CDR3aa: CASSFRRYNEQFF
CDR3nt: TGTGCCAGCAGCTTTCGGAGGTACAATGAGCAGTTCTTC

d_gene: TRBD1
v_gene: TRBV7-6
j_gene: TRBJ2-1
abundance: NA
CDR3aa: CASSRPGDRGLGVDEQFF
CDR3nt: TGTGCCAGCAGCCGACCGGGGGACAGGGGGCTAGGAGTCGATGAGCAGTTCTTC

d_gene: TRBD1
v_gene: TRBV4-3
j_gene: TRBJ1-6
abundance: NA
CDR3aa: CASSQARDRDNSPLHF
CDR3nt: TGCGCCAGCAGCCAAGCCCGCGACAGGGATAATTCACCCCTCCACTTT

d_gene: NA
v_gene: TRBV20-1
j_gene: TRBJ2-3
abundance: NA
CDR3aa: CGSGIADTQYF
CDR3nt: TGCGGTTCAGGTATAGCAGATACGCAGTATTTT

d_gene: NA
v_gene: TRBV7-2
j_gene: TRBJ1-3
abundance: NA
CDR3aa: CASRARASGNTIYF
CDR3nt: TGTGCCAGCAGGGCCAGGGCCTCTGGAAACACCATATATTTT

d_gene: TRBD1
v_gene: TRBV7-9
j_gene: TRBJ1-6
abundance: NA
CDR3aa: CASSREGGQGSSPLHF
CDR3nt: TGTGCCAGCAGTAGGGAAGGGGGACAGGGGTCTTCACCCCTCCACTTT